This entry lists 18 T cell receptor beta chains sequenced from one sample in a study of OX40 agonist ivuxolimab in advanced cancers. Repertoires were generated with immunoSEQ multiplex PCR, while TCRdb's copy carries only in-frame clones and drops some. The sample lists 90,000 to 95,000 clones; around 87% were seen once. The material sequenced was CD4+ or CD8+ T cells sorted from blood, taken in a trial of the OX40 agonist ivuxolimab. All receptors come from an adult with an advanced solid tumor such as melanoma, head and neck, liver or kidney cancer.

The rearrangement uses TRBV28 and TRBJ1-3; D uncertain. CDR1 MDHEN and CDR2 SYDVKM come from the germline V gene. Trimming pared 2 bases from V and 0 bases from J, leaving 5 bases between. The CDR3 runs to 14 residues. CDR3 sequence reads: CASSLTVSGNTIYF. CDR3 DNA: TGTGCCAGCAGTTTAACGGTCTCTGGAAACACCATATATTTT.

The V call is TRBV27, the J call TRBJ2-5; 10 bases map to TRBD2. J was trimmed by 5 bases and V by 2 bases; bases with no gene match: 11. Per the germline V gene, CDR1 is MNHEY and CDR2 is SMNVEV (reference sequence). The CDR3 totals 17 residues. The CDR3 region is CASSLRSASGRGETQYF. The CDR3 bases are TGTGCCAGCAGTTTAAGGTCTGCTAGCGGGAGAGGTGAGACCCAGTACTTC.

This chain joins TRBV6-5 and TRBJ1-1; TRBD1 agrees at 7 bases. Germline CDR1 is MNHEY and CDR2 is SVGAGI. V gave up 5 bases and J gave up 1 base; unmatched junction bases: 7. This CDR3 has 15 residues. The CDR3 loop reads CASSARQGGNTEAFF. CDR3 nucleotides: TGTGCCAGCAGTGCCAGACAGGGCGGGAACACTGAAGCTTTCTTT.

The chain has TRBV10-1 and TRBJ2-3, with 8 bases identical to TRBD2. CDR1 and CDR2 (germline): WNHNN, SYGVQD (reference sequence). The CDR3 has 15 residues. J lost 1 base, V lost 3 bases, and 3 bases had no gene match. Here the CDR3 DNA reads TGCGCCAGCAGTGATGGGACTAGAGGCACAGATACGCAGTATTTT. Translating gives CASSDGTRGTDTQYF.

In its sample, this clone was seen once. The J gene is TRBJ1-5, the V gene TRBV12-5; possibly TRBD1 for D (5 bases). CDR1 is LGHNT and CDR2 is FRNRAP in the germline V gene. The CDR3 is 16 residues long. V gave up 5 bases and J gave up 0 bases, with 14 bases separating them. For the CDR3, the DNA is TGTGCTAGTGGTCCCCGGTCAGGGAATAGCAATCAGCCCCAGCATTTT. Residues: CASGPRSGNSNQPQHF. The variable domain in full, completed from reference TRBV12-5 and TRBJ1-5, reads DARVTQTPRHKVTEMGQEVTMRCQPILGHNTVFWYRQTMMQGLELLAYFRNRAPLDDSGMPKDRFSAEMPDATLATLKIQPSEPRDSAVYFCASGPRSGNSNQPQHFGDGTRLSIL.

The chain links TRBV11-3 to TRBJ1-1; D might be TRBD1 (5 bases). The V end lost 2 bases, the J end lost 11 bases, and 9 bases lay between the germline ends. The CDR3 covers 11 residues. CDR1 and CDR2 from the germline V gene are SGHNT and YENEEA. This chain's CDR3 is CASSLRGEAFF. CDR3 DNA: TGTGCCAGCAGCTTACGGGGGGAGGCTTTCTTT.

The chain links TRBV7-6 to TRBJ2-3, with 8 bases lining up with TRBD2. From germline, CDR1 is SGHVS and CDR2 FNYEAQ. The CDR3 consists of 17 residues. V trimming: 4 bases; J trimming: 2 bases; junction bases outside the gene matches: 11. CDR3 amino acids: CASSSVVGGEYTDTQYF. In DNA, the CDR3 is TGTGCCAGCAGCTCCGTCGTCGGGGGGGAGTACACAGATACGCAGTATTTT.

This CDR3 reads CASSKASGTGADNEQFF. The DNA of the CDR3 is TGTGCCAGTAGCAAAGCATCCGGGACAGGGGCCGACAATGAGCAGTTCTTC. This rearrangement joins TRBV19 to TRBJ2-1, with 10 bases identical to TRBD1. Germline V gene sequence: CDR1 LNHDA, CDR2 SQIVND (reference sequence). V dropped 6 bases and J dropped 5; count of bases not matched to a gene: 13. The CDR3 length is 17 residues.

The table lists this clone with a few counts. The rearrangement joins TRBV7-9 to TRBJ2-5; tentative D call: TRBD1 (6 bases). This CDR3 comprises 14 residues. V lost 5 bases and J lost 3, with 13 bases in between. Per germline, CDR1 SEHNR and CDR2 FQNEAQ (reference sequence). The CDR3 nucleotides are TGTGCCAGCAGCCCTCGTTCAGGGGAAGAGACCCAGTACTTC. As protein: CASSPRSGEETQYF.

The chain joins TRBV10-2 to TRBJ2-7; TRBD2 aligns across 10 bases. This CDR3 has 14 amino acids. Germline V gene sequence: CDR1 WSHSY, CDR2 SAAADI. Trimming took 2 bases from V and 3 from J; bases not matched to a gene: 1. CDR3 region: CASSEASGSYEQYF. DNA for the CDR3: TGCGCCAGCAGTGAGGCTAGCGGGAGCTACGAGCAGTACTTC.

The chain has TRBV28 and TRBJ2-4; D possibly corresponds to TRBD2 (6 bases). The germline V gene has CDR1 MDHEN and CDR2 SYDVKM. V shed 2 bases and J shed 4 bases, with 12 bases lying between them. This CDR3 comprises 15 residues. CDR3 bases: TGTGCCAGCAGTTTAGGCCGGGGGATAAAAAACATTCAGTACTTC. Translation gives CASSLGRGIKNIQYF.

This clone appeared once. The chain links TRBV7-8 to TRBJ1-1; TRBD1 agrees at 8 bases. The length of the CDR3 is 13 residues. The trim removed 7 bases at V and 1 base at J, leaving 2 bases unmatched. From germline, CDR1 is SGHVS and CDR2 FQNEAQ. CDR3 in amino acids: CASKQGENTEAFF. As DNA, the CDR3 is TGTGCCAGCAAACAGGGGGAGAACACTGAAGCTTTCTTT.

The CDR3 sequence is CASHKRGTGLGTEAFF. CDR3 coding DNA: TGTGCCAGCCATAAGCGCGGGACAGGGCTTGGCACTGAAGCTTTCTTT. This chain uses TRBV28 with TRBJ1-1, with 9 positions matching TRBD1. V dropped 8 bases and J dropped 4; count of bases not matched to a gene: 14. The CDR3 covers 16 residues. Germline V gene data show CDR1 as MDHEN and CDR2 as SYDVKM. The full variable domain, completed using reference TRBV28 and TRBJ1-1, is DVKVTQSSRYLVKRTGEKVFLECVQDMDHENMFWYRQDPGLGLRLIYFSYDVKMKEKGDIPEGYSVSREKKERFSLILESASTNQTSMYLCASHKRGTGLGTEAFFGQGTRLTVV.

As DNA, the CDR3 is TGTGCCAGTAGTAACCAGGGCCCTGGCTACACCTTC. As protein: CASSNQGPGYTF. V gene TRBV19 combines with J gene TRBJ1-2; maybe TRBD1 (5 bases). This CDR3 is built from 12 residues. CDR1 is LNHDA, CDR2 SQIVND, per germline (reference sequence). Trimming took off 4 bases at V and 7 bases at J, with 10 bases between the two ends. Filled out from reference TRBV19 and TRBJ1-2, the complete variable domain reads DGGITQSPKYLFRKEGQNVTLSCEQNLNHDAMYWYRQDPGQGLRLIYYSQIVNDFQKGDIAEGYSVSREKKESFPLTVTSAQKNPTAFYLCASSNQGPGYTFGSGTRLTVV.

This rearrangement joins TRBV29-1 to TRBJ2-1, with TRBD2 matching over 10 bases. In germline, CDR1 is SQVTM, CDR2 ANQGSEA. With 3 bases clipped from V and 5 bases from J, the junction kept 7 bases outside the gene matches. The length of the CDR3 is 15 residues. The DNA of the CDR3 is TGCAGCGTTGATTTGACTAGCGGGTTCGACAATGAGCAGTTCTTC. It yields the protein CSVDLTSGFDNEQFF.

This chain connects TRBV19 to TRBJ1-5; D is uncertain. V was trimmed by 6 bases and J by 1 base, leaving 16 bases between them. This CDR3 comprises 16 residues. The germline gives CDR1 LNHDA, CDR2 SQIVND (reference sequence). CDR3 nucleotides: TGTGCCAGTAGGCCGCAGGAGTCGGTAAGCAATCAGCCCCAGCATTTT. This translates into CASRPQESVSNQPQHF.

The V call is TRBV21-1, the J call TRBJ2-1; the table calls TRBD2, which could not be checked here. TRBV21-1 is classified as a pseudogene. The length of the CDR3 is 19 residues. CDR3 in amino acids: CASRKGGLAGVGLTNEQFF. CDR3 DNA sequence: TGTGCCAGCAGAAAAGGGGGACTAGCGGGAGTCGGGCTAACCAATGAGCAGTTCTTC.

J is TRBJ2-3 and V is TRBV14; possible D gene TRBD2, 5 bases. Trimming removed 2 bases at V and 3 bases at J, with 15 bases between. The CDR3 is 16 residues long. Germline V gene lookup returns CDR1 SGHDN and CDR2 FVKESK. The CDR3: CASSQRRGSSTDTQYF. The CDR3 nucleotides are TGTGCCAGCAGCCAAAGACGAGGGAGCTCGACAGATACGCAGTATTTT.